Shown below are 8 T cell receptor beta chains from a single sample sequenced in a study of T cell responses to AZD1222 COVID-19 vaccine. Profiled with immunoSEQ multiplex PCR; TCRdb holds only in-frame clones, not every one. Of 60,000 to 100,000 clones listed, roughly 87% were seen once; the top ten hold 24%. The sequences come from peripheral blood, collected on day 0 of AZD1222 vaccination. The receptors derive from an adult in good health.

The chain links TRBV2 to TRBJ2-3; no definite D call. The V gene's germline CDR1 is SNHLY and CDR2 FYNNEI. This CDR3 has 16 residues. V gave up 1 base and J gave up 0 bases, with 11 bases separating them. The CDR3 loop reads CASSEVVRTSTDTQYF. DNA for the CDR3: TGTGCCAGCAGTGAAGTTGTGAGGACCAGCACAGATACGCAGTATTTT.

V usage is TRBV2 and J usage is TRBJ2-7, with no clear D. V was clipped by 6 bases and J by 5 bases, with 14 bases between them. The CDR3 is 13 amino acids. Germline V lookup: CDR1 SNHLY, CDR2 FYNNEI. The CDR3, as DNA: TGTGCCAGCAGGAAAGGGATTCTGGACGAGCAGTACTTC. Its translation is CASRKGILDEQYF.

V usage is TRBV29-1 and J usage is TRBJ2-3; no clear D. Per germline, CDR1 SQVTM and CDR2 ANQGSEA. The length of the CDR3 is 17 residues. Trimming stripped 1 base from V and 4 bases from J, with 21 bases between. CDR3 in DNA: TGCAGCGTTGAAGCACATGAGGTTCAGTATTACGCAGATACGCAGTATTTT. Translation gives CSVEAHEVQYYADTQYF.

The CDR3 sequence is CASSIRLRRASSYEQYF. CDR3 nucleotides: TGTGCCAGTAGCATAAGGCTCAGGAGGGCCAGCTCCTACGAGCAGTACTTC. The rearrangement links TRBV19 to TRBJ2-7; tentative D call: TRBD2 (6 bases). The germline CDR1 and CDR2 sequences are LNHDA and SQIVND (reference sequence). There are 17 residues in the CDR3. Trimming removed 6 bases at V and 0 bases at J, with 21 bases between.

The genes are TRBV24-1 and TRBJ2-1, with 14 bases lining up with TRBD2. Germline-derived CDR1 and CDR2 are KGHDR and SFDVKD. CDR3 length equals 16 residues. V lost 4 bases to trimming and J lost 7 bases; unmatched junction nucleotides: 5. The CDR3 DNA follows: TGTGCCACCAGTGACGGGACTAGCGGGAGTAGGAATGAGCAGTTCTTC. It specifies CATSDGTSGSRNEQFF.

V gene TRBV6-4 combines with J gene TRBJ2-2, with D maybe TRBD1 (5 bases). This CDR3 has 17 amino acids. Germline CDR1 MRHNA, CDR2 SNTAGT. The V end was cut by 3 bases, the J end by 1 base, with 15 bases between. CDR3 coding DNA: TGTGCCAGCAGTGAATCTTGGGGCGGATTGAACACCGGGGAGCTGTTTTTT. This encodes CASSESWGGLNTGELFF.

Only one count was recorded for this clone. Here the CDR3 DNA reads TGTGCCAGCAGCTTAGCGGGCGCGAATTCACCCCTCCACTTT. This encodes CASSLAGANSPLHF. The chain uses TRBV7-2 and TRBJ1-6; no clear D. The CDR3 consists of 14 residues. V was shortened by 0 bases and J by 7 bases, with 7 bases between the two germline ends. Per germline, CDR1 SGHTA and CDR2 FQGNSA.

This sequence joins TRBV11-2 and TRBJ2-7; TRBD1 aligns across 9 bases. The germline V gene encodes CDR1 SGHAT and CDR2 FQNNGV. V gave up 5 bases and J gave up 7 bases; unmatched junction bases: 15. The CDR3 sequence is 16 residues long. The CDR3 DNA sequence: TGTGCCAGCAGCCCCCCCAGGGGGACAGGGTTCTATGAGCAGTACTTC. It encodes CASSPPRGTGFYEQYF.